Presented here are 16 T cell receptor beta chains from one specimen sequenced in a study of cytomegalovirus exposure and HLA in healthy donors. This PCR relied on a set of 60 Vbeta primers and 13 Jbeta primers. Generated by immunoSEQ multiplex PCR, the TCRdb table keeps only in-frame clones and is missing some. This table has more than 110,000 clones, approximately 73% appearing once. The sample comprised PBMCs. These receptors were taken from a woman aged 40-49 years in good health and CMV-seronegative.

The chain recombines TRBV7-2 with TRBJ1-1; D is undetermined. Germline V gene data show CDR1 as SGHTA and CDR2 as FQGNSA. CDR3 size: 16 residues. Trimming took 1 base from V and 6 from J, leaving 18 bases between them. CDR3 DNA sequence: TGTGCCAGCAGCTTAGGATCATTTGTAGTGGGCGCTGAAGCTTTCTTT. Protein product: CASSLGSFVVGAEAFF.

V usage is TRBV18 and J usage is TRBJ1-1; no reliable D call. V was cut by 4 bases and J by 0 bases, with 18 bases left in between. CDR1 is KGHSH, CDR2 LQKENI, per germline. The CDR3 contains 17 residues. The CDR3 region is CASSRNIEEVLNTEAFF. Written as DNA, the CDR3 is TGTGCCAGCTCACGCAATATTGAAGAGGTTCTGAACACTGAAGCTTTCTTT.

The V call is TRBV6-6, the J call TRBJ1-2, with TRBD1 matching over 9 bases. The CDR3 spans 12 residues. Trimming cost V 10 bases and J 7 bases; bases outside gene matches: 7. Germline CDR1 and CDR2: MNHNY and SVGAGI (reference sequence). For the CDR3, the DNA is TGTGCCAACCGACAGGGGGTGGGTGGCTACACCTTC. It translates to CANRQGVGGYTF.

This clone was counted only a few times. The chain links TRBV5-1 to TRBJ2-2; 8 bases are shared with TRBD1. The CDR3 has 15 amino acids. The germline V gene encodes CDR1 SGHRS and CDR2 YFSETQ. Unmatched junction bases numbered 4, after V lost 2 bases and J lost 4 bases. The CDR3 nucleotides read TGCGCCAGCAGCTTAGGACAGGGATTCACCGGGGAGCTGTTTTTT. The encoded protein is CASSLGQGFTGELFF.

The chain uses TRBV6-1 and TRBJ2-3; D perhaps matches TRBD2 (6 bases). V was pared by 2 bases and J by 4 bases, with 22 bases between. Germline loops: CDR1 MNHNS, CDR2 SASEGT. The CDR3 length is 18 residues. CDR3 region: CASSESSGYLSKPDTQYF. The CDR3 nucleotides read TGTGCCAGCAGTGAATCGAGCGGGTACCTAAGCAAGCCAGATACGCAGTATTTT.

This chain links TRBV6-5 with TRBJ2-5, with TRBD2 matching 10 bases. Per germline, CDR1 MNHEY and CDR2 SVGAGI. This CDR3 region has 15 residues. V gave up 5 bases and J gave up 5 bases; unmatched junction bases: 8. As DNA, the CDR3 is TGTGCCAGCAGTCGAGCGGGGGGGCCATGGGAGACCCAGTACTTC. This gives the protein CASSRAGGPWETQYF.

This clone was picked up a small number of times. CDR3 region: CASSEPQINQPQHF. For the CDR3, the DNA is TGTGCCAGCAGTGAACCGCAGATCAATCAGCCCCAGCATTTT. V usage is TRBV6-1 and J usage is TRBJ1-5, with D unresolved. Trimming cost V 2 bases and J 3 bases, with 8 bases left between them. CDR1 and CDR2 (germline): MNHNS, SASEGT. This CDR3 is built from 14 residues.

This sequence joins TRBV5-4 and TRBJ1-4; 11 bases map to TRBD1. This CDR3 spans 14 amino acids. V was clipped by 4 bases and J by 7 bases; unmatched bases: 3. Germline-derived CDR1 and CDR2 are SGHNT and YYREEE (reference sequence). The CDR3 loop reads CASSPDRGPEKLFF. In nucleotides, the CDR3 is TGTGCCAGCAGCCCGGACAGGGGGCCTGAAAAACTGTTTTTT.

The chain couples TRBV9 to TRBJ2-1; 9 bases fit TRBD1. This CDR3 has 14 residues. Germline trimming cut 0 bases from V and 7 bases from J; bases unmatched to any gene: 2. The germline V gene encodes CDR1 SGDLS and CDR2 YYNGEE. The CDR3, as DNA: TGTGCCAGCAGCGTAGGGGACAGGGTTAATGAGCAGTTCTTC. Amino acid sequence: CASSVGDRVNEQFF.

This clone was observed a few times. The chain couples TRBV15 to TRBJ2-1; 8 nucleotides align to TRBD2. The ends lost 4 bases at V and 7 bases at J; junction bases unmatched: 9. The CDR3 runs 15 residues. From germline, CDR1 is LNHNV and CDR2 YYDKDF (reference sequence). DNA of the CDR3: TGTGCCACCAGCACCCAGCGGGGGCCTCTTAATGAGCAGTTCTTC. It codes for CATSTQRGPLNEQFF.

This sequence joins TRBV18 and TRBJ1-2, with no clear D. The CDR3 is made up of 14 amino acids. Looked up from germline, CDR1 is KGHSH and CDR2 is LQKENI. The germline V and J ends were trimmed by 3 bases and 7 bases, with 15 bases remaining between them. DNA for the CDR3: TGTGCCAGCTCACCGTCGGAGGGTTCGTTTGGCTACACCTTC. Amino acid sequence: CASSPSEGSFGYTF. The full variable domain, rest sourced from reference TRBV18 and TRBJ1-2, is NAGVMQNPRHLVRRRGQEARLRCSPMKGHSHVYWYRQLPEEGLKFMVYLQKENIIDESGMPKERFSAEFPKEGPSILRIQQVVRGDSAAYFCASSPSEGSFGYTFGSGTRLTVV.

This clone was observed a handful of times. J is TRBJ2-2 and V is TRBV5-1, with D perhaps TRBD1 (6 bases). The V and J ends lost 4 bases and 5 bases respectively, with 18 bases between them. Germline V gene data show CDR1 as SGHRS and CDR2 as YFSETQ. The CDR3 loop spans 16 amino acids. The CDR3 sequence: CASSGTGHRTTGELFF. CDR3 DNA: TGCGCCAGCAGCGGTACGGGACACCGTACGACCGGGGAGCTGTTTTTT.

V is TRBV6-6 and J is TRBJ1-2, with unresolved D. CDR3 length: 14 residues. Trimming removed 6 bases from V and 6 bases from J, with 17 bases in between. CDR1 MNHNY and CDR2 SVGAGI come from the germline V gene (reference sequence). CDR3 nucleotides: TGTGCCAGCAGACGTAGCGCGGGAGACGATGGCTACACCTTC. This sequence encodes CASRRSAGDDGYTF.

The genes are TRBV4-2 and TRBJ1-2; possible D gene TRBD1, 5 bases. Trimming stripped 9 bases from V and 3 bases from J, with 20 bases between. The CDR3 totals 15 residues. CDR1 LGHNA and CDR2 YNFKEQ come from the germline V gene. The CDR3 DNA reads TGTGCCAGTTACGGGGGATACACAGGCTACTATGGCTACACCTTC. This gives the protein CASYGGYTGYYGYTF.

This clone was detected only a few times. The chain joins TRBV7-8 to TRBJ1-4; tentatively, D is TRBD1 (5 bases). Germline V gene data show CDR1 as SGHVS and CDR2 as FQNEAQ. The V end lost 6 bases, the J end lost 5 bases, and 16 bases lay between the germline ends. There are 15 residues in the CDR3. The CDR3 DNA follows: TGTGCCAGCAGGCGGGACTTTGAGGGGAATGAAAAACTGTTTTTT. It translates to CASRRDFEGNEKLFF.

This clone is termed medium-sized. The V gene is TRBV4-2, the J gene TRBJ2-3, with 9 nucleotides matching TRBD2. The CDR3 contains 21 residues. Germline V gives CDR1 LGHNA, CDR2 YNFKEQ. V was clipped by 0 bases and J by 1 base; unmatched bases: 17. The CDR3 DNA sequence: TGTGCCAGCAGCCAAGACCCTATTCCAAGCGGGGGGTTATCCGGCACAGATACGCAGTATTTT. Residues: CASSQDPIPSGGLSGTDTQYF.